This TCR beta chain was found in a study of Ad26.COV2.S vaccination and SARS-CoV-2 variants. Assay used: immunoSEQ multiplex PCR; TCRdb lists only in-frame clones, some missing. The sample has roughly 680,000 clones, about 90% seen once. The germline V gene encodes CDR1 WSHSY and CDR2 SAAADI. Trimming cost V 8 bases and J 3 bases, with 16 bases left between them. CDR3 size: 15 residues. This clone was seen just once. Treatment indicated: 15 to 20 received Ad26.COV2.S at low or high dose, single or two shots; roughly five received placebo; per-sample allocation not given. At day 63 after the first vaccine or placebo injection, samples were drawn.

This material consisted of peripheral blood, taken in a trial of Ad26.COV2.S vaccine versus placebo. The chain has TRBV10-2 and TRBJ2-2; the D gene is possibly TRBD2 (6 bases). The sequence came from a person aged 18-65 years who received the Ad26.COV2.S COVID-19 vaccine or a placebo. Written as DNA, the CDR3 is TGCGCCAGCTACCGGCCGGGACTCTACACCGGGGAGCTGTTTTTT. Amino acid sequence: CASYRPGLYTGELFF.